The 19 T cell receptor beta chains presented below share a single source sample, sequenced in a study of radiation and T cells in renal cell carcinoma. Time point described: baseline pretreatment blood. Treatment meaning: 15 Gy SBRT to primary tumor, nephrectomy 4 weeks later. Measured with immunoSEQ multiplex PCR; TCRdb has only the in-frame clones, and not every one. Here the sample spans 70,000 to 95,000 clones, 70% to 85% being singletons. The material was blood, obtained from a patient whose treatment included radiotherapy and nephrectomy. These receptors came from a man between 60 and 75 years old with renal cell carcinoma.

The genes are TRBV5-4 and TRBJ2-5, with D possibly matching TRBD1 (5 bases). The CDR3 is 14 residues long. V was cut by 0 bases and J by 5 bases, with 11 bases left in between. Germline-derived CDR1 and CDR2 are SGHNT and YYREEE (reference sequence). As DNA, the CDR3 is TGTGCCAGCAGCTTGGACCAGCCAGGGGAGACCCAGTACTTC. It translates to CASSLDQPGETQYF.

The chain is built from TRBV4-3 and TRBJ2-2; TRBD2 aligns across 8 bases. This CDR3 is built from 16 residues. From germline, CDR1 is LGHNA and CDR2 YSLEER. The J segment lost 0 bases and the V segment lost 4 bases, leaving 4 bases of the junction unmatched. The CDR3 spells CASSRLLAANTGELFF. The DNA for the CDR3 is TGCGCCAGCAGCCGTCTACTAGCGGCGAACACCGGGGAGCTGTTTTTT.

This chain uses TRBV18 with TRBJ1-1; D is unresolved. The CDR3 is 13 amino acids. The germline V gene encodes CDR1 KGHSH and CDR2 LQKENI. The V and J ends lost 3 bases and 4 bases respectively, with 9 bases between them. CDR3 bases: TGTGCCAGCTCACCGGGCAGAGTCACTGAAGCTTTCTTT. This gives the protein CASSPGRVTEAFF.

This clone was detected only once. The gene calls are TRBV27 and TRBJ1-1, with D possibly matching TRBD1 (5 bases). Germline V CDR1 and CDR2: MNHEY, SMNVEV (reference sequence). This CDR3 is built from 12 residues. The V end lost 6 bases, the J end lost 11 bases, and 16 bases lay between the germline ends. The CDR3 nucleotides are TGTGCCAGCAGCGGGAACCCAGGGACTGCTTTCTTT. This gives the protein CASSGNPGTAFF.

The chain is built from TRBV27 and TRBJ2-7, with 10 bases lining up with TRBD2. Per the germline V gene, CDR1 is MNHEY and CDR2 is SMNVEV (reference sequence). The CDR3 spans 14 residues. V shed 6 bases and J 2 bases; nucleotides not matched to a gene: 4. CDR3 DNA: TGTGCCAGCAGCAATAGCGGGAGGCCCTACGAGCAGTACTTC. Its protein is CASSNSGRPYEQYF.

The V gene is TRBV19, the J gene TRBJ2-5; 7 nucleotides agree with TRBD2. The V gene's germline CDR1 is LNHDA and CDR2 SQIVND (reference sequence). J gave up 5 bases and V 8 bases, and 8 bases lay outside the gene matches. This CDR3 region has 13 residues. This chain's CDR3 is CASGGRDVETQYF. CDR3 nucleotides: TGTGCCAGTGGCGGGAGAGACGTGGAGACCCAGTACTTC.

This chain links TRBV6-1 with TRBJ2-2; 12 bases fit TRBD2. This CDR3 region has 17 residues. V shed 4 bases and J 3 bases; nucleotides not matched to a gene: 6. Per the germline V gene, CDR1 is MNHNS and CDR2 is SASEGT. The DNA for the CDR3 is TGTGCCAGCAGTGCTCGGTCTAGCGGGAGGGACACCGGGGAGCTGTTTTTT. Its protein product is CASSARSSGRDTGELFF.

V usage is TRBV25-1 and J usage is TRBJ2-6; TRBD2 is a possible D gene (6 bases). From germline, CDR1 is MGHDK and CDR2 SYGVNS. CDR3 length: 16 amino acids. V shed 2 bases and J shed 3 bases, with 11 bases lying between them. Written as DNA, the CDR3 is TGTGCCAGCAGTGAAGGAGGGGTCAATGGGGCCAACGTCCTGACTTTC. Its protein product is CASSEGGVNGANVLTF.

The chain uses TRBV29-1 and TRBJ1-2; 10 bases line up with TRBD1. Germline values: CDR1 SQVTM, CDR2 ANQGSEA. The CDR3 loop spans 12 amino acids. V was pared by 4 bases and J by 6 bases, with 2 bases of the junction left unmatched. In DNA, the CDR3 is TGCAGCGTTGGGGACAGGGGAAATGGCTACACCTTC. Residues: CSVGDRGNGYTF.

The chain joins TRBV5-4 to TRBJ2-3; D is uncertain. V lost 0 bases and J 3 bases, leaving 11 bases between the germline ends. Germline V lookup: CDR1 SGHNT, CDR2 YYREEE (reference sequence). This CDR3 contains 15 residues. DNA of the CDR3: TGTGCCAGCAGCTTGGCCATGTCTCTAACAGATACGCAGTATTTT. Its translation is CASSLAMSLTDTQYF.

The chain has TRBV11-3 and TRBJ2-1; tentative D call: TRBD1 (5 bases). CDR1 is SGHNT, CDR2 YENEEA, per germline. V dropped 2 bases and J dropped 3 bases, with 11 bases sitting between them. The CDR3 has 15 amino acids. The CDR3 region has the DNA TGTGCCAGCAGCTTAAGCAGGGATTTCTACAATGAGCAGTTCTTC. Amino acids: CASSLSRDFYNEQFF. Complete variable domain (other parts from reference TRBV11-3 and TRBJ2-1): EAGVVQSPRYKIIEKKQPVAFWCNPISGHNTLYWYLQNLGQGPELLIRYENEEAVDDSQLPKDRFSAERLKGVDSTLKIQPAELGDSAVYLCASSLSRDFYNEQFFGPGTRLTVL.

The chain recombines TRBV25-1 with TRBJ1-3; 10 nucleotides line up with TRBD1. Germline lookup yields CDR1 MGHDK and CDR2 SYGVNS. This CDR3 comprises 16 residues. V dropped 5 bases and J dropped 2; count of bases not matched to a gene: 6. This CDR3 reads CASSRVGTGAGNTIYF. CDR3 DNA sequence: TGTGCCAGCAGTAGGGTGGGGACAGGGGCTGGAAACACCATATATTTT.

This sequence joins TRBV15 and TRBJ1-1; TRBD1 might be the D (5 bases). Germline V CDR1 and CDR2: LNHNV, YYDKDF (reference sequence). The CDR3 runs 14 residues. Trimming pared 1 base from V and 3 bases from J, leaving 9 bases between. The CDR3 coding sequence is TGTGCCACCAGCAGAGTCGCGACAGACACTGAAGCTTTCTTT. Encoded protein: CATSRVATDTEAFF.

This clone was observed a single time. This rearrangement joins TRBV29-1 to TRBJ2-2; D call uncertain. CDR1 and CDR2 (germline): SQVTM, ANQGSEA. This CDR3 region has 15 residues. Between the trimmed V and J ends, which lost 3 bases and 1 base, there was a span of 12 bases. The CDR3 region has the DNA TGCAGCGTTGAGAGACGAACAGAGAACACCGGGGAGCTGTTTTTT. Translating gives CSVERRTENTGELFF.

The chain joins TRBV11-2 to TRBJ2-2; 11 nucleotides line up with TRBD2. Germline V gene sequence: CDR1 SGHAT, CDR2 FQNNGV. The CDR3 runs 18 residues. V lost 0 bases, J lost 1 base, and 4 bases stayed unmatched. CDR3: CASSLDYGLAGNTGELFF. DNA for the CDR3: TGTGCCAGCAGCTTAGATTACGGACTAGCGGGGAACACCGGGGAGCTGTTTTTT. Looking up the rest from reference TRBV11-2 and TRBJ2-2 gives the full variable domain: EAGVAQSPRYKIIEKRQSVAFWCNPISGHATLYWYQQILGQGPKLLIQFQNNGVVDDSQLPKDRFSAERLKGVDSTLKIQPAKLEDSAVYLCASSLDYGLAGNTGELFFGEGSRLTVL.

The V and J genes are TRBV29-1 and TRBJ2-5; TRBD2 is a possible D gene (5 bases). The V end was cut by 3 bases, the J end by 4 bases, with 15 bases between. The V gene's germline CDR1 is SQVTM and CDR2 ANQGSEA. This CDR3 comprises 14 residues. The CDR3 reads CSVERADKVETQYF. CDR3 DNA sequence: TGCAGCGTTGAGAGGGCAGACAAAGTAGAGACCCAGTACTTC.

This sequence joins TRBV4-3 and TRBJ1-1, with unresolved D. Between the trimmed V and J ends, which lost 1 base and 10 bases, there was a span of 13 bases. The CDR3 covers 13 residues. Germline CDR1 and CDR2: LGHNA and YSLEER. The CDR3 spells CASSQGYGLVAFF. The CDR3, as DNA: TGCGCCAGCAGCCAAGGTTACGGGTTGGTAGCTTTCTTT.

V and J are TRBV4-3 and TRBJ2-1; D is undetermined. In germline, CDR1 is LGHNA, CDR2 YSLEER. This CDR3 spans 12 amino acids. V dropped 1 base and J dropped 9 bases, with 7 bases sitting between them. The CDR3 nucleotides read TGCGCCAGCAGCCAAGTCCTGGGTGAGCAGTTCTTC. Its translation: CASSQVLGEQFF.

This sequence joins TRBV19 and TRBJ1-2; D unclear. The CDR3 has 13 residues. V was cut by 3 bases and J by 0 bases, with 5 bases left in between. Germline assignment: CDR1 LNHDA and CDR2 SQIVND (reference sequence). In nucleotides, the CDR3 is TGTGCCAGTAGTATCCGGCCTAACTATGGCTACACCTTC. Protein product: CASSIRPNYGYTF. Based on the CDR3 plus reference TRBV19 and TRBJ1-2, the full variable domain is DGGITQSPKYLFRKEGQNVTLSCEQNLNHDAMYWYRQDPGQGLRLIYYSQIVNDFQKGDIAEGYSVSREKKESFPLTVTSAQKNPTAFYLCASSIRPNYGYTFGSGTRLTVV.